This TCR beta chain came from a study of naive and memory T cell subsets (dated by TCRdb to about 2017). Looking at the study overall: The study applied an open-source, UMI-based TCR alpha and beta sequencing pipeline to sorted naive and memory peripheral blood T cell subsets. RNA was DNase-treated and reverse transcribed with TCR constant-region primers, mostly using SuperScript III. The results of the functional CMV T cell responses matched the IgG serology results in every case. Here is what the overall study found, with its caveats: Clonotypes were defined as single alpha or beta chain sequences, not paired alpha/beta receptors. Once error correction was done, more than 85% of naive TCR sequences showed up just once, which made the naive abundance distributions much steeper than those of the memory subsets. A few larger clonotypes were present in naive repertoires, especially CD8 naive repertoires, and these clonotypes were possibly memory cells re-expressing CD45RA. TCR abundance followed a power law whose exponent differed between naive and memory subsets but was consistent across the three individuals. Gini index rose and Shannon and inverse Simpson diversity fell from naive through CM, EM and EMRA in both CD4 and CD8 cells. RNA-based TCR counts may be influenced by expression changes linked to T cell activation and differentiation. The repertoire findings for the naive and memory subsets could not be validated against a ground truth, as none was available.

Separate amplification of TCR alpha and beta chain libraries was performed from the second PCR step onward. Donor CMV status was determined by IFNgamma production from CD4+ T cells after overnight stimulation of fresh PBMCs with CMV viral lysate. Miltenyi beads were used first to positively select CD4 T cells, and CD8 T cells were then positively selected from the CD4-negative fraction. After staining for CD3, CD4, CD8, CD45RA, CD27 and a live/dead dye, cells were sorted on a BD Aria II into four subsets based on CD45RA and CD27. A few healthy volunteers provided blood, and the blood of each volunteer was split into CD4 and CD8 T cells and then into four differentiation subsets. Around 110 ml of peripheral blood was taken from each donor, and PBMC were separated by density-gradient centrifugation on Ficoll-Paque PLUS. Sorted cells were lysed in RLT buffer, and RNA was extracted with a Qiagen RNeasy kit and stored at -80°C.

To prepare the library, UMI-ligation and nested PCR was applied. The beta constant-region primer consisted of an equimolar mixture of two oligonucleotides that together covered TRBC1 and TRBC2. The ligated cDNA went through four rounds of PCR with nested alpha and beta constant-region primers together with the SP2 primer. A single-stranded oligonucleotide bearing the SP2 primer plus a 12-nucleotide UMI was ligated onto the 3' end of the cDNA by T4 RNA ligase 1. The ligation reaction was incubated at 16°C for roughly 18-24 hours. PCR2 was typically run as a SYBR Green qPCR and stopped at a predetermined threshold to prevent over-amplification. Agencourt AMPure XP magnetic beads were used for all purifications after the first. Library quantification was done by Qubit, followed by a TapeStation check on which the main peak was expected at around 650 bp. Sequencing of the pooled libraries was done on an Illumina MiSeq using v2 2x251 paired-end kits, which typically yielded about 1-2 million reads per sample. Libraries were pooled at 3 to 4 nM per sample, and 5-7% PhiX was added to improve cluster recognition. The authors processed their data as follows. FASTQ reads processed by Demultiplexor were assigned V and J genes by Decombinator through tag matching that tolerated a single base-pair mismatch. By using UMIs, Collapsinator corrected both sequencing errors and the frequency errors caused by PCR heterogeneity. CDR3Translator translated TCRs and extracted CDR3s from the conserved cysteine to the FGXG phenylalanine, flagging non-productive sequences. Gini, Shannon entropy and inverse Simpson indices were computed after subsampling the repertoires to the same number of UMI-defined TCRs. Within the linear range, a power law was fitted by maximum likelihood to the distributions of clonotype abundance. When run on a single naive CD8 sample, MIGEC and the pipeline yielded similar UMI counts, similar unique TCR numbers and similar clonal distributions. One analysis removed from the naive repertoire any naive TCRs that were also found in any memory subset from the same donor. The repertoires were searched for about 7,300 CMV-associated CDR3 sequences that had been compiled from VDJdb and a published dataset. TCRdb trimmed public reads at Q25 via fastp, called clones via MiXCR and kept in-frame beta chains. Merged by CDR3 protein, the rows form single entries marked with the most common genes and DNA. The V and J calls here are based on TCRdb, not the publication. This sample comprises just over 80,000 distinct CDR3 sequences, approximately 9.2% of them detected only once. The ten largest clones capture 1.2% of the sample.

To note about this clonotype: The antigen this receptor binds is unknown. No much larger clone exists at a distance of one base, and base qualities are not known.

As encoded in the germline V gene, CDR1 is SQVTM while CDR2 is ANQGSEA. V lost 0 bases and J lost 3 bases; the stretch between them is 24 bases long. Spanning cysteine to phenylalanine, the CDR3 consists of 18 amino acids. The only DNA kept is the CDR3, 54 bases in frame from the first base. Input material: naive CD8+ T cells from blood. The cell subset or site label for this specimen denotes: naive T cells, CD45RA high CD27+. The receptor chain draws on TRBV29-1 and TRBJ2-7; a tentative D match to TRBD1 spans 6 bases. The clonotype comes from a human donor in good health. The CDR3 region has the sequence CSVEDPRGQGCSGYEQYF. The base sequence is TGCAGCGTTGAAGATCCCCGGGGCCAGGGGTGCAGCGGCTACGAGCAGTACTTC.